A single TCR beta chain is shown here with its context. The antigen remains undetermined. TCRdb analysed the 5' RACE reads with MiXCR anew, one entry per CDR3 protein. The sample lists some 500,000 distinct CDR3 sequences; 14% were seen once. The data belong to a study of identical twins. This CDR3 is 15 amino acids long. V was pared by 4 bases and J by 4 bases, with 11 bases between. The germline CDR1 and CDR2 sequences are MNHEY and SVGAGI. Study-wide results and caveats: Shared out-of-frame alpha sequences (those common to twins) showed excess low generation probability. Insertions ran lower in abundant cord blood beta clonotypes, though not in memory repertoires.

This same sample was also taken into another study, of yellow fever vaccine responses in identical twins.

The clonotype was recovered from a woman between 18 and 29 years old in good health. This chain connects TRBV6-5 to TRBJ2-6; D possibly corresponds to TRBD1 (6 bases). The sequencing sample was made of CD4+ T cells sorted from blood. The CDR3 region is CASSSQGVGANVLTF. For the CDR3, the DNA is TGTGCCAGCAGTTCACAGGGTGTCGGGGCCAACGTCCTGACTTTC.